The clone carrying this T cell receptor (beta chain) was detected a few times. The V gene end was trimmed by 4 bases and the J gene end by 9 bases; junction bases not matched to a gene: 4. Germline V CDR1 and CDR2: KGHSH, LQKENI. The CDR3 covers 15 residues. Via MiXCR, TCRdb re-called the 5' RACE reads, giving one row per CDR3 protein. The repertoire holds 450,000 or so distinct CDR3 sequences, around 24% seen once, with about 2.7% in the top ten. This sample was included in a study of identical twins. These same records also appear under a second study, on T cells expressing NK-cell markers.

The TCR was taken from a woman between 18 and 29 years old in good health. The specimen sequenced was CD4+ T cells sorted from blood. The chain uses TRBV18 and TRBJ2-1, with 15 bases fitting TRBD2. The CDR3 spells CASSRTSGGGFEQFF. The CDR3 nucleotides are TGTGCCAGCTCACGGACTAGCGGGGGGGGATTTGAGCAGTTCTTC.